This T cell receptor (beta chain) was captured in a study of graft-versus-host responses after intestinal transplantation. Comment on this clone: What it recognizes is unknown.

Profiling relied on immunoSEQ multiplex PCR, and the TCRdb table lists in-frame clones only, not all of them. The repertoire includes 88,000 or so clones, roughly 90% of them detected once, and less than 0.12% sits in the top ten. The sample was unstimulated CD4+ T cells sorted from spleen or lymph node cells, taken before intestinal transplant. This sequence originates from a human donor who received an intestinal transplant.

CDR3 coding DNA: TGTGCCAGCACCCAGCGGGGCGGGGGTGGCGAGACCCAGTACTTC. It codes for CASTQRGGGGETQYF. The V and J genes are TRBV7-3 and TRBJ2-5, with 7 bases matching TRBD2. The trim removed 7 bases at V and 5 bases at J, leaving 13 bases unmatched. The CDR3 covers 15 residues. The germline gives CDR1 SGHTA, CDR2 FQGTGA.